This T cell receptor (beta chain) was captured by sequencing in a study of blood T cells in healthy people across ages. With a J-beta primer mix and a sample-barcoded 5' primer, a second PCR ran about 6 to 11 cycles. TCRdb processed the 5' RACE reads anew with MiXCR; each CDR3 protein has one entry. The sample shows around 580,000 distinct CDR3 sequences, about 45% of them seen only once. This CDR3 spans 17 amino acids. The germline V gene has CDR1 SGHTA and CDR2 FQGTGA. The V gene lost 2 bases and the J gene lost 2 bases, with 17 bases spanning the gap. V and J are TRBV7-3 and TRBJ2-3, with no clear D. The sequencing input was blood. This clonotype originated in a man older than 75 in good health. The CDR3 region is CASSLARPGPLTDTQYF. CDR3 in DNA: TGTGCCAGCAGCTTAGCGCGGCCAGGCCCTCTCACAGATACGCAGTATTTT.